This is a list of T cell receptor beta chains from one sample in a study of blood T cell repertoires in COVID-19. The table came from immunoSEQ multiplex PCR; TCRdb's copy has only in-frame clones and leaves some out. Among roughly 130,000 clones listed, roughly 80% were seen once. What was sequenced was peripheral blood. Source of these receptors: a man between 65 and 85 years old with acute or convalescent COVID-19. CDR3s include the opening cysteine and the closing phenylalanine or tryptophan. The order of the fields is D gene, V gene, J gene, clone size, CDR3 DNA, CDR3 protein. D genes are given only for firm matches. Expanded clones get a size class; other rows say once, few or many, or leave the size out.

>TRBD1|TRBV6-6|TRBJ1-3|-
TGTGCCAGCAGGTCACAGGGGGCGGGTGGAAACACCATATATTTT
CASRSQGAGGNTIYF
>-|TRBV2|TRBJ2-5|-
TGTGCCAGCACTCAAGGGGGGGGTTGGGAGACCCAGTACTTC
CASTQGGGWETQYF
>TRBD2|TRBV3-1/TRBV3-2|TRBJ2-2|-
TGTGCCAGCAGCCCGGGACTAGCGGGGGGACAGCGGAACACCGGGGAGCTGTTTTTT
CASSPGLAGGQRNTGELFF
>-|TRBV5-6|TRBJ1-6|-
TGTGCCAGCAGCGCGGGCCCAGGGGACGATTCACCCCTCCACTTT
CASSAGPGDDSPLHF
>TRBD1|TRBV19|TRBJ2-7|-
TGTGCCAGTAGTCGGACAGGGGGCGTGTACGAGCAGTACTTC
CASSRTGGVYEQYF
>TRBD1|TRBV6-5|TRBJ1-6|-
TGTGCCAGCTTTCGACAGGGGAATTCACCCCTCCACTTT
CASFRQGNSPLHF
>-|TRBV10-2|TRBJ2-7|-
TGCGCCAGCAGTGTCAGGGTCAGATCCTACGAGCAGTACTTC
CASSVRVRSYEQYF
>-|TRBV18|TRBJ1-2|-
TGTGCCAGCTCACCATCGAGGGGGACATTAGTTGGCTACACCTTC
CASSPSRGTLVGYTF
>TRBD2|TRBV4-2|TRBJ2-5|-
TGTGCCAGCAGCCAAGTGAAAGCGGGGAGCCCCTTACAAGAGACCCAGTACTTC
CASSQVKAGSPLQETQYF
>TRBD2|TRBV30|TRBJ2-3|few
TGTGCCTGGAGTCCACCGGGACTAGCGGGCGATACGCAGTATTTT
CAWSPPGLAGDTQYF
>-|TRBV2|TRBJ2-1|-
TGTGCCAGCAGGGGGGGTAGCTCCTACAATGAGCAGTTCTTC
CASRGGSSYNEQFF
>-|TRBV5-1|TRBJ1-3|-
TGCGCCAGCAGCCCGGGGATCACTGGAAACACCATATATTTT
CASSPGITGNTIYF
>TRBD1|TRBV12-5|TRBJ1-1|-
TGTGCTAGTGGGCGGGACAGCGGCGGAGCTTTCTTT
CASGRDSGGAFF
>-|TRBV4-1|TRBJ1-5|-
TGCGCCAGCAGCCAAGTCCTTCGGGGGGGATATCAGCCCCAGCATTTT
CASSQVLRGGYQPQHF
>TRBD2|TRBV7-8|TRBJ2-3|-
TGTGCCAGCAGCTCGGGACTAGGTGACGCAGATACGCAGTATTTT
CASSSGLGDADTQYF
>TRBD1|TRBV3-1/TRBV3-2|TRBJ1-4|-
TGTGCCAGCAGACGACAGGGGGCAGCTAATGAAAAACTGTTTTTT
CASRRQGAANEKLFF
>TRBD1|TRBV7-2|TRBJ1-2|-
TGTGCCAGCAGCTTAGATCGCCTCGGGACAGGGAGCGGCTACACCTTC
CASSLDRLGTGSGYTF
>TRBD2|TRBV6-1|TRBJ2-7|once
TGTGCCAGCAGTGGCCACACGGCGGGGGAAGGGCCCGAGCAGTACTTC
CASSGHTAGEGPEQYF
>-|TRBV2|TRBJ2-2|-
TGTGCCAGCAGCGCTACAGGTTTCAACACCGGGGAGCTGTTTTTT
CASSATGFNTGELFF
>-|TRBV12-3/TRBV12-4|TRBJ1-2|-
TGTGCCAGCAGTTTAACTATAGTCTATGGCTACACCTTC
CASSLTIVYGYTF
>-|TRBV6-6|TRBJ1-1|-
TGTGCCAGCATTACTAACGCGGGAACTGAAGCTTTCTTT
CASITNAGTEAFF
>TRBD1|TRBV10-1|TRBJ2-3|-
TGCGCCAGCAGTGACCTAGACAGGGACACAGATACGCAGTATTTT
CASSDLDRDTDTQYF
>TRBD1|TRBV5-1|TRBJ1-4|once
TGCGCCAGCAGTCACGGGACAGGGGGCCGAGCAACTAATGAAAAACTGTTTTTT
CASSHGTGGRATNEKLFF
>-|TRBV28|TRBJ2-3|-
TGTGCCAGCAGTACCCGACAGTGGGTGACAGATACGCAGTATTTT
CASSTRQWVTDTQYF
>-|TRBV28|TRBJ1-2|-
TGTGCCAGCAGTTTAACAGGGTGGGACCTCTATGGCTACACCTTC
CASSLTGWDLYGYTF
>-|TRBV14|TRBJ1-5|-
TGTGCCAGCAGCCAACTCAGGGGATGTCAGCCCCAGCATTTT
CASSQLRGCQPQHF
>TRBD2|TRBV7-2|TRBJ2-5|-
TGTGCCAGCAGCTTAGAGGGACTAGCGCCGAGGGGGACCCAGTACTTC
CASSLEGLAPRGTQYF
>-|TRBV12-3/TRBV12-4|TRBJ1-1|-
TGTGCCAGCAGTTTAGATTGGGGGGGTGCTTTCTTT
CASSLDWGGAFF
>-|TRBV18|TRBJ1-6|-
TGTGCCAGCTCACCACCGGATACAGGGAGTCCCCTCCACTTT
CASSPPDTGSPLHF
>TRBD1|TRBV28|TRBJ2-5|-
TGTGCCACCCAACAGGGGAACCAAGAGACCCAGTACTTC
CATQQGNQETQYF
>-|TRBV6-1|TRBJ1-5|-
TGTGCCAGCAGTGAATCAGGTTTTGGCGATCAGCCCCAGCATTTT
CASSESGFGDQPQHF
>-|TRBV3-1/TRBV3-2|TRBJ1-1|-
TGTGCCAGCAGTCAGGGACACTTGAACACTGAAGCTTTCTTT
CASSQGHLNTEAFF
>-|TRBV6-5|TRBJ1-2|-
TGTGCCAGTCAGAAGGGGGATAGCTACACCTTC
CASQKGDSYTF
>TRBD1|TRBV6-5|TRBJ1-2|-
TGTGCCAGCAGTTATGGGGGACAGGGGGCCTATGGCTACACCTTC
CASSYGGQGAYGYTF
>-|TRBV5-4|TRBJ2-7|-
TGTGCCAGCACCCTCGGAGGGGGCTCCGGCTACGAGCAGTACTTC
CASTLGGGSGYEQYF
>TRBD2|TRBV5-1|TRBJ2-5|-
TGCGCCAGCACTACCGGGACTAGCGGGGGGCCCACCCAAGAGACCCAGTACTTC
CASTTGTSGGPTQETQYF
>TRBD1|TRBV2|TRBJ2-7|-
TGTGCCAGCAGGACAGGGGCTTGGGGCGAGCAGTACTTC
CASRTGAWGEQYF
>-|TRBV6-5|TRBJ1-2|few
TGTGCCAGCAGTTACGGGGGGTACTATGGCTACACCTTC
CASSYGGYYGYTF
>-|TRBV18|TRBJ1-1|-
TGTGCCAGCTCACTCCGCGGGACTGAAGCTTTCTTT
CASSLRGTEAFF
>-|TRBV27|TRBJ1-6|-
TGTGCCAGCAGTTTAGGGGCAGTTACTTCACCCCTCCACTTT
CASSLGAVTSPLHF
>-|TRBV19|TRBJ2-7|-
TGTGCCAGTAGTATGAAAGCTGCTAGCTCCTACGAGCAGTACTTC
CASSMKAASSYEQYF
>TRBD2|TRBV7-6|TRBJ2-2|-
TGTGCCAGCAGCTTATATGTCGGGACTACCCCCGATGAACCTCGGAAGCTGTTTTTT
CASSLYVGTTPDEPRKLFF
>-|TRBV20-1|TRBJ1-1|-
TGCAGTGCCGCGAGGTACACTGAAGCTTTCTTT
CSAARYTEAFF
>TRBD1|TRBV5-4|TRBJ1-2|once
TGTGCCAGCAGCTTGTGGGTACGACAGGGGAATGGCTACACCTTC
CASSLWVRQGNGYTF
>-|TRBV6-6|TRBJ1-4|-
TGTGCCAGCAACGGACGCCAGGGAGGGGGTGAAAAACTGTTTTTT
CASNGRQGGGEKLFF
>TRBD1|TRBV29-1|TRBJ1-2|-
TGCAGCGTTGGAATGCCAGGGGGTGCGCGCGGCTACACCTTC
CSVGMPGGARGYTF
>TRBD1|TRBV29-1|TRBJ2-3|-
TGCAGCGGGGACCAGGGGGCTGGCACAGATACGCAGTATTTT
CSGDQGAGTDTQYF
>-|TRBV19|TRBJ2-2|-
TGTGCTTCAACAGGGAGGAACACCGGGGAGCTGTTTTTT
CASTGRNTGELFF
>TRBD1|TRBV30|TRBJ1-2|-
TGTGCCTGGAGTGTACCGGGACAGGCCATCTATGGCTACACCTTC
CAWSVPGQAIYGYTF
>-|TRBV3-1/TRBV3-2|TRBJ1-5|-
TGTGCCAGCAGCCAAGATTCCAGGGCCAATCAGCCCCAGCATTTT
CASSQDSRANQPQHF
>TRBD1|TRBV9|TRBJ2-6|-
TGTGCCAGCAGCGCGACCGGGACAGGGTACTCTGGGGCCAACGTCCTGACTTTC
CASSATGTGYSGANVLTF
>-|TRBV9|TRBJ1-3|-
TGTGCCAGCAGCGTAGGGGCCCTTAGCTCTGGAAACACCATATATTTT
CASSVGALSSGNTIYF
>-|TRBV7-9|TRBJ2-7|-
TGTGCCAGCAGCCCCCGAGGATCGAGGTGGGAGCAGTACTTC
CASSPRGSRWEQYF
>TRBD2|TRBV7-2|TRBJ2-5|-
TGTGCCAGCAGTCTAGCGGGGGCAGAGACCCAGTACTTC
CASSLAGAETQYF
>-|TRBV10-3|TRBJ1-5|few
TGTGCCATCAGTGAGCCACCAGGGGTTCAGCCCCAGCATTTT
CAISEPPGVQPQHF
>-|TRBV3-1/TRBV3-2|TRBJ1-1|-
TGTGCCAGCAGCCAAGGGACAACGAACACTGAAGCTTTCTTT
CASSQGTTNTEAFF
>TRBD2|TRBV7-6|TRBJ2-2|-
TGTGCCAGCAGCTTAGTAATAGCGGGGGAGTCGACCGGGGAGCTGTTTTTT
CASSLVIAGESTGELFF
>-|TRBV5-4|TRBJ1-2|-
TGTGCCAGCAGGTTCGGAGGGGGGGACTATGGCTACACCTTC
CASRFGGGDYGYTF
>-|TRBV7-8|TRBJ2-5|few
TGTGCCAGCACCCCACCCATTCGGTACAGGCGCCTCCAAGAGACCCAGTACTTC
CASTPPIRYRRLQETQYF
>-|TRBV27|TRBJ1-2|-
TGTGCCAGCTCCTCGGGGGGCAGCGACTATGGCTACACCTTC
CASSSGGSDYGYTF